This T cell receptor beta chain was identified during a study of blood T cell repertoires in COVID-19. At the level of the study: PBMCs, B-cell-depleted T cells, or T cells were the source of the cDNA or gDNA that made up the material.

Libraries were prepared by immunoSEQ multiplex PCR; TCRdb keeps only in-frame clonotypes and omits some of them. Here the sample spans about 320,000 clones, 85% to 90% being singletons. Germline lookup yields CDR1 MDHEN and CDR2 SYDVKM. J lost 3 bases, V lost 6 bases, and 11 bases had no gene match. This CDR3 has 17 residues. The receptor was isolated from a woman aged 25 to 39 with COVID-19, enrolled during active disease. Sequences were obtained from peripheral blood. The chain is built from TRBV28 and TRBJ1-2, with 12 bases matching TRBD1. In DNA, the CDR3 is TGTGCCAGCAGCCTGGGGACAGGGGGCGCGGGTTACTATGGCTACACCTTC. Its translation is CASSLGTGGAGYYGYTF.